The 32 T cell receptor beta chains below all came from one sample that was sequenced in a study of blood T cell repertoires in COVID-19. TCRdb's table, derived via immunoSEQ multiplex PCR, lists solely in-frame clones and lacks some. The table has 200,000 to 250,000 clones, 84% seen once. The sample was PBMCs or T cells enriched from blood (not recorded which). These receptors all come from a woman aged 40 to 50 who had recovered from COVID-19.

The rearrangement joins TRBV6-5 to TRBJ2-3; possibly TRBD2 for D (5 bases). This CDR3 region has 15 residues. V lost 2 bases to trimming and J lost 2 bases, with 11 bases between them. Germline CDR1 and CDR2: MNHEY and SVGAGI. The CDR3 DNA reads TGTGCCAGCAGTTACCAAAGGGAGAACACAGATACGCAGTATTTT. It is translated as CASSYQRENTDTQYF.

The V and J genes are TRBV2 and TRBJ1-3; D possibly corresponds to TRBD1 (5 bases). The germline gives CDR1 SNHLY, CDR2 FYNNEI. There are 14 residues in the CDR3. Trimming took 1 base from V and 4 from J, leaving 8 bases between them. The CDR3 nucleotides are TGTGCCAGCAGTGAAGGCGGGGCCGGAAACACCATATATTTT. Its translation is CASSEGGAGNTIYF.

This sequence joins TRBV18 and TRBJ1-1; D unresolved. V was clipped by 0 bases and J by 7 bases, with 6 bases between them. Per germline, CDR1 KGHSH and CDR2 LQKENI. This CDR3 has 12 amino acids. CDR3 amino acids: CASSPPTGEAFF. The CDR3 DNA follows: TGTGCCAGCTCACCACCGACGGGTGAAGCTTTCTTT.

The rearrangement joins TRBV6-1 to TRBJ2-3; D unresolved. Germline-derived CDR1 and CDR2 are MNHNS and SASEGT. The CDR3 runs to 14 residues. Trimming shortened V by 3 bases and J by 0 bases, and 7 bases separated the two germline ends. The CDR3 here is CASSDTRSTDTQYF. DNA for the CDR3: TGTGCCAGCAGTGATACTCGCAGCACAGATACGCAGTATTTT.

The chain is built from TRBV20-1 and TRBJ2-3, with TRBD2 as a possible D gene (5 bases). V was trimmed by 3 bases and J by 5 bases, leaving 18 bases between them. CDR1 and CDR2 from the germline V gene are DFQATT and SNEGSKA (reference sequence). The CDR3 contains 15 residues. This CDR3 reads CSASKRGAALDTQYF. The DNA of the CDR3 is TGCAGTGCTAGTAAACGGGGAGCTGCTTTAGATACGCAGTATTTT.

V and J are TRBV5-1 and TRBJ1-1; D not resolved. The V end was cut by 0 bases, the J end by 3 bases, with 12 bases between. CDR3 size: 15 residues. Germline values: CDR1 SGHRS, CDR2 YFSETQ. CDR3 in DNA: TGCGCCAGCAGCTTGGCCGGAGGGTGGTACACTGAAGCTTTCTTT. The encoded protein is CASSLAGGWYTEAFF.

The V call is TRBV11-3, the J call TRBJ1-1; perhaps TRBD1 as D (6 bases). The CDR3 is 13 amino acids. CDR1 and CDR2 (germline): SGHNT, YENEEA. Trimming removed 2 bases from V and 8 bases from J, with 12 bases in between. The CDR3 protein is CASSLSDSSEAFF. CDR3 bases: TGTGCCAGCAGCTTATCGGACAGCTCGGAAGCTTTCTTT.

This CDR3 reads CASTHGPAGGPYDGELFF. The CDR3 coding sequence is TGTGCCAGCACCCACGGTCCAGCGGGAGGGCCGTACGACGGGGAGCTGTTTTTT. The chain uses TRBV14 and TRBJ2-2, with 10 bases aligning to TRBD2. Germline trimming cut 7 bases from V and 7 bases from J; bases unmatched to any gene: 18. The CDR3 has 18 residues. Germline CDR1 SGHDN, CDR2 FVKESK.

This clone was detected only once. The chain is built from TRBV10-3 and TRBJ1-1; D gene uncertain. In germline, CDR1 is ENHRY, CDR2 SYGVKD. With 0 bases removed from V and 4 bases from J, the gap between germline ends came to 15 bases. CDR3 size: 16 residues. The CDR3 sequence: CAISESSQDMSTEAFF. CDR3 nucleotide sequence: TGTGCCATCAGTGAGTCGTCCCAGGATATGAGCACTGAAGCTTTCTTT.

The J gene is TRBJ2-1, the V gene TRBV19; TRBD2 matches at 11 bases. The CDR3 spans 17 residues. The trim removed 4 bases at V and 0 bases at J, leaving 5 bases unmatched. Germline lookup yields CDR1 LNHDA and CDR2 SQIVND (reference sequence). CDR3 bases: TGTGCCAGTAGTAGGACTAGCGGGTCGCTCTCCTACAATGAGCAGTTCTTC. It translates to CASSRTSGSLSYNEQFF.

This chain uses TRBV30 with TRBJ2-2, with 14 bases aligning to TRBD2. With 3 bases clipped from V and 7 bases from J, the junction kept 7 bases outside the gene matches. This CDR3 is 16 amino acids long. Germline CDR1 is GTSNPN and CDR2 is SVGIG (reference sequence). The CDR3 DNA is TGTGCCTGGAGCGTAGGGACTAGCGGGAGAAACGGGGAGCTGTTTTTT. Translation gives CAWSVGTSGRNGELFF.

This chain joins TRBV6-5 and TRBJ1-2; TRBD1 agrees at 8 bases. Per the germline V gene, CDR1 is MNHEY and CDR2 is SVGAGI. This CDR3 contains 13 residues. V lost 8 bases to trimming and J lost 8 bases; unmatched junction nucleotides: 10. CDR3 residues: CASGGTGGWGYTF. The CDR3 DNA sequence: TGTGCCAGCGGCGGTACAGGGGGTTGGGGCTACACCTTC.

The V and J genes are TRBV3-1 (or the pseudogene TRBV3-2) and TRBJ2-7; 9 bases line up with TRBD1. V trimming: 4 bases; J trimming: 4 bases; junction bases outside the gene matches: 8. CDR1 LGHDT and CDR2 YNNKEL come from the germline V gene (reference sequence). This CDR3 region has 15 residues. This CDR3 is CASSPLGTGPYEQYF. CDR3 in DNA: TGTGCCAGCAGCCCTCTCGGGACAGGGCCTTACGAGCAGTACTTC.

The genes are TRBV20-1 and TRBJ2-1; D gene uncertain. CDR3 length: 11 residues. Trimming took off 4 bases at V and 7 bases at J, with 8 bases between the two ends. In germline, CDR1 is DFQATT, CDR2 SNEGSKA (reference sequence). CDR3 sequence (DNA): TGCAGTGCTAACAGCTTGAATGAGCAGTTCTTC. This gives the protein CSANSLNEQFF.

V usage is TRBV28 and J usage is TRBJ2-4; 10 positions match TRBD1. The CDR3 spans 17 residues. Looked up from germline, CDR1 is MDHEN and CDR2 is SYDVKM. J gave up 0 bases and V 6 bases, and 8 bases lay outside the gene matches. CDR3 residues: CASRGVGQGLAKNIQYF. CDR3 coding DNA: TGTGCCAGCAGGGGAGTGGGACAGGGGCTAGCCAAAAACATTCAGTACTTC.

The chain carries TRBV9 and TRBJ2-3, with 9 bases identical to TRBD1. The CDR3 extends over 16 amino acids. The ends lost 0 bases at V and 3 bases at J; junction bases unmatched: 5. CDR1 SGDLS and CDR2 YYNGEE come from the germline V gene. The CDR3 DNA is TGTGCCAGCAGCGTAGCGAACAGGGGGCCTACAGATACGCAGTATTTT. It codes for CASSVANRGPTDTQYF. Supplemented by reference TRBV9 and TRBJ2-3, the full variable domain reads DSGVTQTPKHLITATGQRVTLRCSPRSGDLSVYWYQQSLDQGLQFLIQYYNGEERAKGNILERFSAQQFPDLHSELNLSSLELGDSALYFCASSVANRGPTDTQYFGPGTRLTVL.

The chain recombines TRBV2 with TRBJ1-2; D remains ambiguous. This CDR3 region has 13 residues. The V end lost 6 bases, the J end lost 8 bases, and 16 bases lay between the germline ends. The germline gives CDR1 SNHLY, CDR2 FYNNEI. CDR3 DNA: TGTGCCAGCAGCACGACATTCTCGGCCGGCTACACCTTC. This sequence encodes CASSTTFSAGYTF.

As to this clone: This sample also contains other DNA sequences that code for the same CDR3. The CDR3 DNA reads TGTGCCAGCTCCCCTCAGGGGGATCAGCCCCAGCATTTT. Its protein product is CASSPQGDQPQHF. V usage is TRBV18 and J usage is TRBJ1-5, with 7 bases fitting TRBD1. The V segment lost 6 bases and the J segment 5 bases; nucleotides outside the gene matches: 4. The CDR3 runs to 13 residues. Germline assignment: CDR1 KGHSH and CDR2 LQKENI.

V is TRBV3-1 (or the pseudogene TRBV3-2) and J is TRBJ2-1; 10 nucleotides line up with TRBD2. The CDR3 contains 13 residues. Germline V gives CDR1 LGHDT, CDR2 YNNKEL (reference sequence). V trimming: 1 base; J trimming: 15 bases; junction bases outside the gene matches: 6. CDR3 residues: CASSQVLAGAPFF. The CDR3, as DNA: TGTGCCAGCAGCCAAGTCCTAGCGGGAGCTCCGTTCTTC.

This chain links TRBV11-3 with TRBJ1-4; TRBD1 agrees at 9 bases. Germline V gene data show CDR1 as SGHNT and CDR2 as YENEEA. V shed 1 base and J 8 bases; nucleotides not matched to a gene: 2. The CDR3 contains 14 residues. The CDR3 nucleotides read TGTGCCAGCAGCTTAGGACAGGGGGGAGAAAAACTGTTTTTT. Encoded protein: CASSLGQGGEKLFF.

The rearrangement joins TRBV19 to TRBJ2-1, with TRBD2 identical over 8 bases. Germline V CDR1 and CDR2: LNHDA, SQIVND (reference sequence). This CDR3 contains 15 residues. V lost 1 base, J lost 9 bases, and 8 bases stayed unmatched. CDR3: CASSIGAGDKGEQFF. The CDR3 DNA reads TGTGCCAGTAGTATAGGAGCGGGAGACAAGGGTGAGCAGTTCTTC.

The chain joins TRBV12-3 or TRBV12-4 to TRBJ1-1; 10 bases are shared with TRBD1. The J segment lost 11 bases and the V segment lost 6 bases, leaving 6 bases of the junction unmatched. This CDR3 has 12 residues. DNA for the CDR3: TGTGCCAGCAGCCAACGGGACAGGGGTGCTTTCTTT. Translated: CASSQRDRGAFF.

The rearrangement uses TRBV10-1 and TRBJ2-1; D gene uncertain. Per germline, CDR1 WNHNN and CDR2 SYGVQD (reference sequence). V was cut by 4 bases and J by 0 bases, with 7 bases left in between. This CDR3 is built from 14 residues. The CDR3 here is CASSAGYSYNEQFF. The CDR3 DNA is TGCGCCAGCAGTGCGGGTTACTCCTACAATGAGCAGTTCTTC.

This clone was seen more than once but under ten times. J is TRBJ2-7 and V is TRBV6-6; D may be TRBD1 (6 bases). The CDR3 runs 15 residues. Germline CDR1 is MNHNY and CDR2 is SVGAGI (reference sequence). Trimming took off 2 bases at V and 2 bases at J, with 13 bases between the two ends. CDR3 protein: CASSYGAGATYEQYV. In DNA, the CDR3 is TGTGCCAGCAGTTACGGGGCAGGGGCAACCTACGAGCAGTACGTC.

J is TRBJ2-3 and V is TRBV27; 13 nucleotides align to TRBD2. Germline values: CDR1 MNHEY, CDR2 SMNVEV (reference sequence). This CDR3 is built from 16 residues. Trimming took 6 bases from V and 5 from J; bases not matched to a gene: 8. CDR3 sequence reads: CASSGWTSGSLDTQYF. The CDR3 bases are TGTGCCAGCAGCGGGTGGACTAGCGGGAGTTTAGATACGCAGTATTTT.

The rearrangement uses TRBV7-9 and TRBJ2-7, with D perhaps matching TRBD2 (5 bases). Deletions cut 5 bases from V and 3 bases from J, with 17 bases between. This CDR3 has 15 residues. The germline V gene encodes CDR1 SEHNR and CDR2 FQNEAQ (reference sequence). CDR3: CASSPEGGMIYEQYF. DNA for the CDR3: TGTGCCAGCAGCCCCGAGGGCGGAATGATCTACGAGCAGTACTTC. The complete variable domain, with remaining parts taken from reference TRBV7-9 and TRBJ2-7, reads DTGVSQNPRHKITKRGQNVTFRCDPISEHNRLYWYRQTLGQGPEFLTYFQNEAQLEKSRLLSDRFSAERPKGSFSTLEIQRTEQGDSAMYLCASSPEGGMIYEQYFGPGTRLTVT.

V is TRBV2 and J is TRBJ2-7; the match to TRBD2 covers 8 bases. CDR1 is SNHLY, CDR2 FYNNEI, per germline. This CDR3 spans 12 amino acids. Unmatched junction bases numbered 6, after V lost 8 bases and J lost 6 bases. The CDR3 loop reads CASDVAGGEQYF. The CDR3 region has the DNA TGTGCCAGCGATGTGGCGGGAGGCGAGCAGTACTTC.

The chain combines TRBV5-1 with TRBJ2-5; tentatively, D is TRBD1 (6 bases). The CDR3 spans 15 residues. V lost 4 bases, J lost 0 bases, and 13 bases lay in between. CDR1 SGHRS and CDR2 YFSETQ come from the germline V gene. The CDR3 is CASSPGEQYQETQYF. The DNA for the CDR3 is TGCGCCAGCAGCCCAGGGGAGCAGTACCAAGAGACCCAGTACTTC. The complete variable domain, with remaining parts taken from reference TRBV5-1 and TRBJ2-5, reads KAGVTQTPRYLIKTRGQQVTLSCSPISGHRSVSWYQQTPGQGLQFLFEYFSETQRNKGNFPGRFSGRQFSNSRSEMNVSTLELGDSALYLCASSPGEQYQETQYFGPGTRLLVL.

The chain employs TRBV30 and TRBJ2-5; D might be TRBD1 (6 bases). The germline V and J ends were trimmed by 2 bases and 4 bases, with 11 bases remaining between them. The germline V gene encodes CDR1 GTSNPN and CDR2 SVGIG (reference sequence). The CDR3 length is 13 residues. CDR3 residues: CAWSFRRGETQYF. In DNA, the CDR3 is TGTGCCTGGAGTTTCCGCAGGGGAGAGACCCAGTACTTC.

The rearrangement joins TRBV28 to TRBJ1-2; D ambiguous. The CDR3 contains 12 residues. Trimming took 3 bases from V and 1 from J, leaving 3 bases between them. CDR1 and CDR2 (germline): MDHEN, SYDVKM. Written as DNA, the CDR3 is TGTGCCAGCAGTTTCCTTAACTATGGCTACACCTTC. Its protein product is CASSFLNYGYTF.

The rearrangement joins TRBV7-9 to TRBJ1-2; 9 positions match TRBD1. Per the germline V gene, CDR1 is SEHNR and CDR2 is FQNEAQ (reference sequence). The junction had 5 bases not matched to a gene; V was cut back by 5 bases and J by 4 bases. The CDR3 is 14 amino acids. Here the CDR3 reads CASSGPGQGYGYTF. As DNA, the CDR3 is TGTGCCAGCAGCGGACCGGGACAGGGCTATGGCTACACCTTC.

This chain links TRBV13 with TRBJ1-2; the D is unclear. The CDR3 runs 13 residues. The ends were cut back, 2 bases at V and 8 bases at J, with 12 bases in the middle. Germline CDR1 reads PRHDT; CDR2 reads FYEKMQ (reference sequence). In DNA form, the CDR3 reads TGTGCCAGCAGCTTAAGCGGGGTGCGGGGCTACACCTTC. Protein product: CASSLSGVRGYTF. Combining the CDR3 with reference TRBV13 and TRBJ1-2 gives the whole variable domain AAGVIQSPRHLIKEKRETATLKCYPIPRHDTVYWYQQGPGQDPQFLISFYEKMQSDKGSIPDRFSAQQFSDYHSELNMSSLELGDSALYFCASSLSGVRGYTFGSGTRLTVV.